Presented here are 22 T cell receptor beta chains from one specimen sequenced in a study of blood T cells in healthy people across ages. Together with a sample-barcoded 5' primer, a J-beta primer mix was included in a second PCR lasting 7 to 11 cycles. TCRdb itself ran the 5' RACE reads through MiXCR, one entry per CDR3 protein. Of hundreds of thousands of distinct CDR3 sequences listed, 58% were seen once; the top ten hold 30% to 40%. The specimen sequenced was blood. Source of these receptors: a man aged 55 to 70 in good health.

The chain is built from TRBV29-1 and TRBJ1-1; the match to TRBD1 covers 8 bases. The CDR3 loop spans 13 amino acids. Trimming at V came to 0 bases and at J to 11 bases, leaving 8 bases not matched to a gene. CDR1 and CDR2 from the germline V gene are SQVTM and ANQGSEA. The CDR3 DNA reads as TGCAGCGTTGAAGAAGGGGACAGGCATCATGCTTTCTTT. Its protein is CSVEEGDRHHAFF.

This sequence joins TRBV10-3 and TRBJ2-5; D may match TRBD1 or TRBD2 (5 bases each). The J call may be faulty, since TRBJ2-7 better matches the DNA end. The germline V gene encodes CDR1 ENHRY and CDR2 SYGVKD. The CDR3 contains 13 residues. Here the CDR3 reads CAISESGASEQYF. The CDR3 DNA sequence: TGTGCCATCAGTGAGTCCGGGGCATCCGAGCAGTACTTC.

This clonotype has only a few counts. The chain combines TRBV4-2 with TRBJ2-4; 13 nucleotides line up with TRBD2. The CDR3 is 20 amino acids. Per the germline V gene, CDR1 is LGHNA and CDR2 is YNFKEQ. V lost 0 bases, J lost 0 bases, and 8 bases stayed unmatched. The CDR3 here is CASSQDWGTSGATAKNIQYF. In DNA form, the CDR3 reads TGTGCCAGCAGCCAAGATTGGGGGACTAGCGGGGCGACAGCCAAAAACATTCAGTACTTC.

The genes are TRBV20-1 and TRBJ2-7; TRBD2 matches at 7 bases. V gave up 6 bases and J gave up 1 base; unmatched junction bases: 9. The germline CDR1 and CDR2 sequences are DFQATT and SNEGSKA (reference sequence). The CDR3 consists of 14 residues. In DNA form, the CDR3 reads TGCAGTGCCACCCAGCGGGGCCGTTCCTACGAGCAGTACTTC. It codes for CSATQRGRSYEQYF.

This clonotype was counted once. The V and J genes are TRBV6-5 and TRBJ2-1; D ambiguous. Trimming stripped 3 bases from V and 12 bases from J, with 15 bases between. From germline, CDR1 is MNHEY and CDR2 SVGAGI. The CDR3 runs to 13 residues. CDR3 nucleotides: TGTGCCAGCAGTTATGAAGGACCGACGGGGCAGTTCTTC. Translating gives CASSYEGPTGQFF.

The V call is TRBV12-3 or TRBV12-4, the J call TRBJ2-7; no clear D gene. CDR3 size: 14 residues. Trimming stripped 1 base from V and 1 base from J, with 8 bases between. The CDR3 nucleotides are TGTGCCAGCAGTTTAGAGTCACCGTCCTACGAGCAGTACTTC. Its translation: CASSLESPSYEQYF.

The V call is TRBV15, the J call TRBJ2-1, with TRBD1 identical over 9 bases. Germline V gene sequence: CDR1 LNHNV, CDR2 YYDKDF (reference sequence). CDR3 length: 18 residues. V was clipped by 0 bases and J by 6 bases; unmatched bases: 12. CDR3 nucleotide sequence: TGTGCCACCAGCAGAGAATTGACCACAGGGGGCCTCTCCAATGAGCAGTTCTTC. This sequence encodes CATSRELTTGGLSNEQFF.

The V call is TRBV6-5, the J call TRBJ2-7; 8 nucleotides line up with TRBD1. After removal of 6 bases from V and 6 bases from J, the junction contained 10 bases not matched to a gene. The CDR3 runs to 14 residues. The germline gives CDR1 MNHEY, CDR2 SVGAGI. The CDR3 nucleotides read TGTGCCAGCAGCCAGAGGACAGGGTGGGCCGAGCAGTACTTC. This encodes CASSQRTGWAEQYF.

The rearrangement joins TRBV20-1 to TRBJ2-1, with TRBD2 matching over 8 bases. Germline CDR1 reads DFQATT; CDR2 reads SNEGSKA (reference sequence). Trimming at V came to 3 bases and at J to 0 bases, leaving 7 bases not matched to a gene. The CDR3 consists of 16 residues. CDR3 coding DNA: TGCAGTGCTAGTTTCCTAGCGGGCAGCTCCTACAATGAGCAGTTCTTC. Its translation is CSASFLAGSSYNEQFF.

This clonotype was recorded many times. The rearrangement links TRBV9 to TRBJ2-5; D unresolved. Germline CDR1 is SGDLS and CDR2 is YYNGEE. CDR3 length equals 12 residues. Trimming left V 3 bases short and J 2 bases short, with 5 bases between. As DNA, the CDR3 is TGTGCCAGCAGCGGATTTCAAGAGACCCAGTACTTC. As protein: CASSGFQETQYF. Based on the CDR3 plus reference TRBV9 and TRBJ2-5, the full variable domain is DSGVTQTPKHLITATGQRVTLRCSPRSGDLSVYWYQQSLDQGLQFLIQYYNGEERAKGNILERFSAQQFPDLHSELNLSSLELGDSALYFCASSGFQETQYFGPGTRLLVL.

The chain recombines TRBV27 with TRBJ2-5, with TRBD1 identical over 9 bases. Gene TRBJ2-7 matches the end of the DNA better, so the J call may be wrong. CDR1 and CDR2 (germline): MNHEY, SMNVEV (reference sequence). This CDR3 contains 14 residues. Here the CDR3 DNA reads TGTGCCAGCAGGCCTGGGGACAGGGCGGGCGAGCAGTACTTC. Its protein product is CASRPGDRAGEQYF.

This clonotype occurred many times. This chain joins TRBV20-1 and TRBJ2-7, with TRBD2 as a possible D gene (6 bases). CDR1 and CDR2 from the germline V gene are DFQATT and SNEGSKA (reference sequence). Trimming stripped 0 bases from V and 1 base from J, with 10 bases between. CDR3 length equals 14 residues. DNA for the CDR3: TGCAGTGCTAGAGATTCGGGGGTTTCCTACGAGCAGTACTTC. This gives the protein CSARDSGVSYEQYF.

This clonotype was detected a few times. The gene calls are TRBV5-1 and TRBJ1-2; D is unresolved. CDR1 and CDR2 (germline): SGHRS, YFSETQ. This CDR3 region has 13 residues. With 4 bases removed from V and 0 bases from J, the gap between germline ends came to 7 bases. CDR3 loop: CASSGSSNYGYTF. In nucleotides, the CDR3 is TGCGCCAGCAGCGGCTCTTCTAACTATGGCTACACCTTC.

The J gene is TRBJ2-1, the V gene TRBV7-2, with 10 bases lining up with TRBD1. Looked up from germline, CDR1 is SGHTA and CDR2 is FQGNSA. This CDR3 is 15 amino acids long. The V gene end was trimmed by 5 bases and the J gene end by 7 bases; junction bases not matched to a gene: 8. This CDR3 reads CASSLSGTGENEQFF. In nucleotides, the CDR3 is TGTGCCAGCAGCCTTTCCGGGACAGGGGAAAATGAGCAGTTCTTC.

V usage is TRBV7-9 and J usage is TRBJ1-4; 10 nucleotides align to TRBD1. With 8 bases clipped from V and 0 bases from J, the junction kept 0 bases outside the gene matches. Germline-derived CDR1 and CDR2 are SEHNR and FQNEAQ (reference sequence). The CDR3 runs to 14 residues. The CDR3 here is CASGQGATNEKLFF. The CDR3 region has the DNA TGTGCCAGCGGACAGGGGGCAACTAATGAAAAACTGTTTTTT. Together with reference TRBV7-9 and TRBJ1-4, the CDR3 gives the full variable domain: DTGVSQNPRHKITKRGQNVTFRCDPISEHNRLYWYRQTLGQGPEFLTYFQNEAQLEKSRLLSDRFSAERPKGSFSTLEIQRTEQGDSAMYLCASGQGATNEKLFFGSGTQLSVL.

The gene calls are TRBV7-2 and TRBJ1-2; D call uncertain. This CDR3 has 14 amino acids. Deletions cut 0 bases from V and 5 bases from J, with 10 bases between. From germline, CDR1 is SGHTA and CDR2 FQGNSA. CDR3 region: CASSLAREGYGYTF. The CDR3 DNA sequence: TGTGCCAGCAGCTTAGCTAGGGAAGGGTATGGCTACACCTTC.

The V and J genes are TRBV6-1 and TRBJ2-3; perhaps TRBD2 as D (5 bases). The V and J ends lost 6 bases and 6 bases respectively, with 28 bases between them. This CDR3 is 18 amino acids long. Germline CDR1 reads MNHNS; CDR2 reads SASEGT. The CDR3: CASSSLGGFQKKGDTQYF. For the CDR3, the DNA is TGTGCCAGCAGCTCTTTAGGCGGGTTCCAGAAGAAAGGGGATACGCAGTATTTT.

This clonotype was observed a single time. V is TRBV20-1 and J is TRBJ2-2, with D uncertain. This CDR3 is built from 13 residues. CDR1 and CDR2 (germline): DFQATT, SNEGSKA (reference sequence). V lost 5 bases, J lost 5 bases, and 12 bases lay in between. The CDR3 sequence is CSARFLDTGELFF. CDR3 DNA sequence: TGCAGTGCTCGGTTTCTCGATACCGGGGAGCTGTTTTTT.

The chain combines TRBV25-1 with TRBJ1-4; D remains unclear. V was trimmed by 5 bases and J by 7 bases, leaving 14 bases between them. The germline V gene encodes CDR1 MGHDK and CDR2 SYGVNS. The CDR3 has 14 residues. CDR3 amino acids: CASSRRASGEKLFF. The CDR3 DNA reads TGTGCCAGCAGTCGAAGGGCCAGCGGTGAAAAACTGTTTTTT.

This sequence joins TRBV6-6 and TRBJ2-5, with 10 bases that match TRBD1. This CDR3 comprises 14 residues. V was pared by 3 bases and J by 5 bases, with 3 bases of the junction left unmatched. The germline V gene encodes CDR1 MNHNY and CDR2 SVGAGI (reference sequence). For the CDR3, the DNA is TGTGCCAGCAGTTATTGGGACAGGGGTGAGACCCAGTACTTC. The encoded protein is CASSYWDRGETQYF.

Concerning this clonotype: This could be a read error, since a much larger clone is one nucleotide away. V usage is TRBV28 and J usage is TRBJ2-6, with no clear D. Germline assignment: CDR1 MDHEN and CDR2 SYDVKM. This CDR3 has 15 residues. CDR3 residues: CAGSSTRSGANVLTF. Here the CDR3 DNA reads TGTGCCGGCAGTTCTACACGCTCTGGGGCCAACGTCCTGACTTTC.

The chain is built from TRBV15 and TRBJ1-1; D call uncertain. The CDR3 contains 14 residues. The germline V and J ends were trimmed by 0 bases and 9 bases, with 14 bases remaining between them. The germline CDR1 and CDR2 sequences are LNHNV and YYDKDF (reference sequence). The CDR3 nucleotides read TGTGCCACCAGCAGAGATCGGACCGCGGAAAAAGCTTTCTTT. As protein: CATSRDRTAEKAFF. The full variable domain, with the rest looked up from reference TRBV15 and TRBJ1-1, is DAMVIQNPRYQVTQFGKPVTLSCSQTLNHNVMYWYQQKSSQAPKLLFHYYDKDFNNEADTPDNFQSRRPNTSFCFLDIRSPGLGDTAMYLCATSRDRTAEKAFFGQGTRLTVV.